The 21 T cell receptor beta chains in this list originate from one sample, sequenced in a study of blood T cell repertoires in COVID-19. TCRdb keeps only in-frame clones here, not all; method: immunoSEQ multiplex PCR. Among 310,000 or so clones listed, 87% were seen once. Sequencing was done on a sample of PBMCs or T cells enriched from blood (not recorded which). The source of these receptors is a woman aged 25 to 39 who had recovered from COVID-19.

The chain employs TRBV5-6 and TRBJ1-2; D not certain. Trimming left V 2 bases short and J 7 bases short, with 12 bases between. CDR3 length: 13 residues. CDR1 is SGHDT, CDR2 YYEEEE, per germline. The DNA for the CDR3 is TGTGCCAGCAGCTTCCCGGCGGATTCTGGCTACACCTTC. It specifies CASSFPADSGYTF.

CDR3 in amino acids: CASQRTGDSPLHF. The CDR3 region has the DNA TGTGCCAGCCAAAGGACAGGAGATTCACCCCTCCACTTT. The V call is TRBV7-9, the J call TRBJ1-6; 7 positions agree with TRBD1. The CDR3 covers 13 residues. Trimming at V came to 8 bases and at J to 8 bases, leaving 6 bases not matched to a gene. The germline CDR1 and CDR2 sequences are SEHNR and FQNEAQ (reference sequence).

The V call is TRBV2, the J call TRBJ1-2, with 10 bases identical to TRBD1. This CDR3 has 14 amino acids. The J segment lost 4 bases and the V segment lost 6 bases, leaving 5 bases of the junction unmatched. CDR1 is SNHLY, CDR2 FYNNEI, per germline. The CDR3 nucleotides are TGTGCCAGCAGAGACAGGGGGCATGTCTATGGCTACACCTTC. It codes for CASRDRGHVYGYTF.

The chain joins TRBV24-1 to TRBJ1-1; 8 bases align to TRBD1. After removal of 9 bases from V and 1 base from J, the junction contained 3 bases not matched to a gene. Germline V gene lookup returns CDR1 KGHDR and CDR2 SFDVKD. This CDR3 comprises 13 residues. CDR3: CATQDRENTEAFF. CDR3 sequence (DNA): TGTGCCACCCAGGACAGGGAGAACACTGAAGCTTTCTTT.

This rearrangement joins TRBV7-2 to TRBJ2-7; D not resolved. From germline, CDR1 is SGHTA and CDR2 FQGNSA. This CDR3 is 12 amino acids long. V was shortened by 5 bases and J by 4 bases, with 9 bases between the two germline ends. The CDR3 spells CASSRAGYEQYF. The DNA for the CDR3 is TGTGCCAGCAGCCGAGCCGGTTACGAGCAGTACTTC.

The chain uses TRBV18 and TRBJ2-3; D unresolved. V was clipped by 3 bases and J by 0 bases, with 7 bases between them. The CDR3 covers 14 residues. The germline CDR1 and CDR2 sequences are KGHSH and LQKENI. The CDR3 nucleotides are TGTGCCAGCTCACCGAGTCTGAGCACAGATACGCAGTATTTT. Protein sequence: CASSPSLSTDTQYF.

The chain is built from TRBV30 and TRBJ2-1; 8 nucleotides agree with TRBD2. The germline V gene encodes CDR1 GTSNPN and CDR2 SVGIG (reference sequence). The CDR3 consists of 14 residues. The J segment lost 4 bases and the V segment lost 3 bases, leaving 5 bases of the junction unmatched. The CDR3 DNA sequence: TGTGCCTGGAGCCCACTAGCGGAGTACAATGAGCAGTTCTTC. Encoded protein: CAWSPLAEYNEQFF.

The rearrangement uses TRBV7-9 and TRBJ1-6; D not resolved. Per germline, CDR1 SEHNR and CDR2 FQNEAQ (reference sequence). CDR3 size: 15 residues. V dropped 5 bases and J dropped 8 bases, with 16 bases sitting between them. The CDR3, as DNA: TGTGCCAGCAGCCCCGACGGAGGGAGGTATTCACCCCTCCACTTT. It yields the protein CASSPDGGRYSPLHF.

A single count supports this clone. CDR3 protein: CASSSGQTQYF. As DNA, the CDR3 is TGTGCCAGCAGTTCAGGTCAGACCCAGTACTTC. The chain combines TRBV6-5 with TRBJ2-5; D gene ambiguous. The ends were cut back, 4 bases at V and 6 bases at J, with 6 bases in the middle. CDR1 is MNHEY, CDR2 SVGAGI, per germline. The CDR3 runs to 11 residues.

This clone was seen a handful of times. The same CDR3 arises from other DNA sequences in this sample as well. V is TRBV4-3 and J is TRBJ2-7; D is perhaps TRBD1 (6 bases). Germline loops: CDR1 LGHNA, CDR2 YSLEER. The CDR3 totals 15 residues. Trimming pared 0 bases from V and 1 base from J, leaving 10 bases between. CDR3 sequence reads: CASSQEGRGSYEQYF. The CDR3 DNA is TGCGCCAGCAGCCAAGAAGGCAGGGGATCCTACGAGCAGTACTTC.

The chain couples TRBV19 to TRBJ2-1, with 13 bases that match TRBD2. CDR1 is LNHDA, CDR2 SQIVND, per germline (reference sequence). Losses at the gene ends were 5 bases for V and 6 bases for J; bases not matched to a gene: 4. The CDR3 is made up of 15 amino acids. The CDR3 DNA reads TGTGCCAGTAGTCTGGGGACTAGCGGGGCCAATGAGCAGTTCTTC. Its protein is CASSLGTSGANEQFF.

V gene TRBV5-4 combines with J gene TRBJ2-1, with a weak D call TRBD1 (5 bases). The CDR3 runs to 12 residues. V was clipped by 9 bases and J by 6 bases, with 13 bases between them. The germline V gene has CDR1 SGHNT and CDR2 YYREEE (reference sequence). CDR3 sequence: CATQWGSNEQFF. Written as DNA, the CDR3 is TGTGCCACCCAGTGGGGCTCCAATGAGCAGTTCTTC.

V gene TRBV7-8 combines with J gene TRBJ1-4; weak D call: TRBD1 (5 bases). The germline V and J ends were trimmed by 7 bases and 5 bases, with 11 bases remaining between them. This CDR3 has 13 amino acids. Germline V lookup: CDR1 SGHVS, CDR2 FQNEAQ. The CDR3 protein is CASTATENEKLFF. The CDR3 region has the DNA TGTGCCAGCACCGCGACAGAGAATGAAAAACTGTTTTTT.

V usage is TRBV7-6 and J usage is TRBJ2-2; D might be TRBD1 (5 bases). CDR1 is SGHVS, CDR2 FNYEAQ, per germline. The CDR3 extends over 17 amino acids. Trimming took 1 base from V and 4 from J, leaving 16 bases between them. Written as DNA, the CDR3 is TGTGCCAGCAGCTTAGTCGTCGGCAGGGTGGCCACCGGGGAGCTGTTTTTT. This translates into CASSLVVGRVATGELFF.

The rearrangement uses TRBV9 and TRBJ1-2; 8 bases match TRBD1. CDR3 size: 14 residues. CDR1 SGDLS and CDR2 YYNGEE come from the germline V gene. The V gene end was trimmed by 0 bases and the J gene end by 6 bases; junction bases not matched to a gene: 4. The DNA for the CDR3 is TGTGCCAGCAGCGTAGCCAGGGGGCGAGATGGCTACACCTTC. Amino acid sequence: CASSVARGRDGYTF.

The rearrangement links TRBV25-1 to TRBJ1-1; no clear D gene. Germline lookup yields CDR1 MGHDK and CDR2 SYGVNS. This CDR3 spans 14 amino acids. The germline V and J ends were trimmed by 0 bases and 2 bases, with 7 bases remaining between them. The CDR3, as DNA: TGTGCCAGCAGTGAATACGGGATTAACACTGAAGCTTTCTTT. Translated, it gives CASSEYGINTEAFF. The whole variable domain, filled in from reference TRBV25-1 and TRBJ1-1, reads EADIYQTPRYLVIGTGKKITLECSQTMGHDKMYWYQQDPGMELHLIHYSYGVNSTEKGDLSSESTVSRIRTEHFPLTLESARPSHTSQYLCASSEYGINTEAFFGQGTRLTVV.

Only one count was recorded for this clone. This chain connects TRBV5-1 to TRBJ2-5, with a possible D match to TRBD2 (6 bases). The CDR3 has 13 amino acids. With 8 bases removed from V and 3 bases from J, the gap between germline ends came to 14 bases. Germline loops: CDR1 SGHRS, CDR2 YFSETQ. CDR3 loop: CASRDSGKETQYF. DNA of the CDR3: TGCGCCAGTCGGGACTCGGGGAAAGAGACCCAGTACTTC.

The V gene is TRBV27, the J gene TRBJ1-1; a weak D match, TRBD1 (6 bases). Trimming removed 2 bases from V and 0 bases from J, with 10 bases in between. This CDR3 is built from 15 residues. Germline V lookup: CDR1 MNHEY, CDR2 SMNVEV (reference sequence). CDR3 residues: CASSLVGHMNTEAFF. The CDR3, as DNA: TGTGCCAGCAGTTTAGTGGGACATATGAACACTGAAGCTTTCTTT.

V gene TRBV18 combines with J gene TRBJ1-1; D might be TRBD1 (6 bases). V lost 2 bases to trimming and J lost 0 bases, with 10 bases between them. Germline CDR1 KGHSH, CDR2 LQKENI. The CDR3 consists of 15 residues. CDR3 region: CASSPSGTLNTEAFF. CDR3 coding DNA: TGTGCCAGCTCACCATCCGGGACACTGAACACTGAAGCTTTCTTT.

The V call is TRBV6-2 or TRBV6-3, the J call TRBJ1-3; TRBD1 might be the D (6 bases). This CDR3 is built from 16 residues. Deletions cut 6 bases from V and 0 bases from J, with 15 bases between. Germline V lookup: CDR1 MNHEY, CDR2 SVGEGT. This CDR3 is CASSRQDGRSGNTIYF. For the CDR3, the DNA is TGTGCCAGCAGCCGACAGGACGGCCGCTCTGGAAACACCATATATTTT.

This chain links TRBV27 with TRBJ1-5, with 8 bases that match TRBD1. This CDR3 has 15 residues. In germline, CDR1 is MNHEY, CDR2 SMNVEV (reference sequence). The junction had 7 bases not matched to a gene; V was cut back by 7 bases and J by 2 bases. CDR3 sequence: CASTTTGVGNQPQHF. The CDR3 DNA reads TGTGCCAGCACCACGACAGGGGTTGGCAATCAGCCCCAGCATTTT.